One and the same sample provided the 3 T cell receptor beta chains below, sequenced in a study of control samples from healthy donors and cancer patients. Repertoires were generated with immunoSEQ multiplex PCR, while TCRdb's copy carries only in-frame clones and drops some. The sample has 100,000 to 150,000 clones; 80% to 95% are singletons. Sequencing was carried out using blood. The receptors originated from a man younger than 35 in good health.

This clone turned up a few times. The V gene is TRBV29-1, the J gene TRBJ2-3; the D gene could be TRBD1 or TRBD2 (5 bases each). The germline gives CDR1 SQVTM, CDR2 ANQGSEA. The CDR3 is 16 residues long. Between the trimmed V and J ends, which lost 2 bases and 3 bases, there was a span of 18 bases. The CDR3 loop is CSVERALQRGTDTQYF. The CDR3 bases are TGCAGCGTTGAACGGGCCCTCCAGAGGGGAACAGATACGCAGTATTTT.

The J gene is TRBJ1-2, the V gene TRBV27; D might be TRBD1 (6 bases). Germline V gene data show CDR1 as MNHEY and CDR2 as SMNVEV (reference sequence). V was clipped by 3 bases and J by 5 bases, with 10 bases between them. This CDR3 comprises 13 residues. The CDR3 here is CASSFTGRYGYTF. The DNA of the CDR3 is TGTGCCAGCAGTTTCACAGGGAGGTATGGCTACACCTTC.

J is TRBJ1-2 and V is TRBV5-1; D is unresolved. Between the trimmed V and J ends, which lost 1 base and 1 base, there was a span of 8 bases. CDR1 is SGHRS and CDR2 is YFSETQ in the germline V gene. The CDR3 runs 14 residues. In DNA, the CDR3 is TGCGCCAGCAGCTTGTTAGGGCTTAACTATGGCTACACCTTC. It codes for CASSLLGLNYGYTF.